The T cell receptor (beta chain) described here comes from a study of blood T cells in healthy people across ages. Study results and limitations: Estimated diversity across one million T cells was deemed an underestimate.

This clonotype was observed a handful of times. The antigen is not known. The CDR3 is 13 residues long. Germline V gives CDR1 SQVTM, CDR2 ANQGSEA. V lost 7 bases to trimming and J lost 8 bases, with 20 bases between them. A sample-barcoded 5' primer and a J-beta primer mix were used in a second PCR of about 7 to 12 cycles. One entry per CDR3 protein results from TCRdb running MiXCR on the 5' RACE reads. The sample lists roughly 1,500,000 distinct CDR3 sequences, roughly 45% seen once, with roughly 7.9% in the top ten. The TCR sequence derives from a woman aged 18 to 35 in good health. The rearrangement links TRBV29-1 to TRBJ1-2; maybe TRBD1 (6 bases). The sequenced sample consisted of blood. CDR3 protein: CSALDDRGVGYTF. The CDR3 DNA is TGCAGCGCCCTGGATGATAGGGGGGTGGGCTACACCTTC. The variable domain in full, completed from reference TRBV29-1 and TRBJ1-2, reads SAVISQKPSRDICQRGTSLTIQCQVDSQVTMMFWYRQQPGQSLTLIATANQGSEATYESGFVIDKFPISRPNLTFSTLTVSNMSPEDSSIYLCSALDDRGVGYTFGSGTRLTVV.